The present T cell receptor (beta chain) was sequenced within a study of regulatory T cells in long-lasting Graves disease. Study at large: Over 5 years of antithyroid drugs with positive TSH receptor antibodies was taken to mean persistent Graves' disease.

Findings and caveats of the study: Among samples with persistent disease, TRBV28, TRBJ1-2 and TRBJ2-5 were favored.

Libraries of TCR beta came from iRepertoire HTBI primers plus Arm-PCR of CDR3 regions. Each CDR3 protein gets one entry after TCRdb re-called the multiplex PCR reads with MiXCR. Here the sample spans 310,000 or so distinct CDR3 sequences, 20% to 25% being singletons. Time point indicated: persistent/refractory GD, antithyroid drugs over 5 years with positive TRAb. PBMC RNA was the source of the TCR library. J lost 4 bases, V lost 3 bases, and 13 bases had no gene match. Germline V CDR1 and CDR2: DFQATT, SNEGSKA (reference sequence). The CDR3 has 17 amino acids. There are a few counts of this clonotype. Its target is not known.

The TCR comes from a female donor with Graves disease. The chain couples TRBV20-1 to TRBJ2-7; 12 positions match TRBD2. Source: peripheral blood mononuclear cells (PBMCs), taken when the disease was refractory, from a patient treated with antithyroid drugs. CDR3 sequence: CSARPITPSGGVYEQYF. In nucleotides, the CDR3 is TGCAGTGCTAGGCCGATAACTCCTAGCGGGGGGGTTTACGAGCAGTACTTC.